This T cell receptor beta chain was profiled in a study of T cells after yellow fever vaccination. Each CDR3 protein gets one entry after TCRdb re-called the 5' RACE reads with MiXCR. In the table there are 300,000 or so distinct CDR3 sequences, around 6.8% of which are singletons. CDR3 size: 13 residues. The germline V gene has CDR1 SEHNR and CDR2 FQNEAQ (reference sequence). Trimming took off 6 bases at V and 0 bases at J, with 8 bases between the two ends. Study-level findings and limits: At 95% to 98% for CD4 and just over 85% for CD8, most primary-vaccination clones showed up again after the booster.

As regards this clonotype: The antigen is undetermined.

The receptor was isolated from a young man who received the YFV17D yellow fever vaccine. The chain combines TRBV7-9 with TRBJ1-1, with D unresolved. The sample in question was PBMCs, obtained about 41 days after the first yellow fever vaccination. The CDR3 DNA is TGTGCCAGCAGGCCAGCCATGAACACTGAAGCTTTCTTT. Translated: CASRPAMNTEAFF.